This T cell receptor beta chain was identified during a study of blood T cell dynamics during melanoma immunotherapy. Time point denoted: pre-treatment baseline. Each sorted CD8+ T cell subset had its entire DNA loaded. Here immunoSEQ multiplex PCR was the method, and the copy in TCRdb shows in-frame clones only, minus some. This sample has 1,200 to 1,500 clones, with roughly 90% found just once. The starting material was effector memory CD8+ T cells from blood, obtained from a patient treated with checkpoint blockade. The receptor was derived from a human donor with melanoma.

The CDR3 loop reads CASSPGDVGTEAFF. In DNA, the CDR3 is TGTGCCAGCAGCCCGGGCGACGTGGGCACTGAAGCTTTCTTT. V usage is TRBV5-6 and J usage is TRBJ1-1; unclear D gene. Germline CDR1 is SGHDT and CDR2 is YYEEEE. The V gene lost 4 bases and the J gene lost 4 bases, with 14 bases spanning the gap. This CDR3 comprises 14 residues.